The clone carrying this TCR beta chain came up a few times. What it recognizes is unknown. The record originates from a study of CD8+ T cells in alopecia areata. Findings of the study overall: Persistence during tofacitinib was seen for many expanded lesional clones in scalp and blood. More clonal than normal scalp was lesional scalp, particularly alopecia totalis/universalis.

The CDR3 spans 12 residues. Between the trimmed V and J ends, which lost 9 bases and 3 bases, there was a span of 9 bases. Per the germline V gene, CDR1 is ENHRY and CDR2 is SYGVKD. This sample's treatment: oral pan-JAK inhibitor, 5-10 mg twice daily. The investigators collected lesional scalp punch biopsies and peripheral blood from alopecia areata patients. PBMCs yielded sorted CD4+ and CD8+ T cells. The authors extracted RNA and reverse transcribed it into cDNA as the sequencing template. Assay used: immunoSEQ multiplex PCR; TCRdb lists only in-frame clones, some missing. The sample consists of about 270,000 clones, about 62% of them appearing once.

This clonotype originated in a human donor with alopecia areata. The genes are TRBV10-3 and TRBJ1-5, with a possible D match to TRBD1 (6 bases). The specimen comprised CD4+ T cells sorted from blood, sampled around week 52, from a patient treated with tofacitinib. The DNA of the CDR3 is TGTGCCATAAGGGGGGACAATCAGCCCCAGCATTTT. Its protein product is CAIRGDNQPQHF.